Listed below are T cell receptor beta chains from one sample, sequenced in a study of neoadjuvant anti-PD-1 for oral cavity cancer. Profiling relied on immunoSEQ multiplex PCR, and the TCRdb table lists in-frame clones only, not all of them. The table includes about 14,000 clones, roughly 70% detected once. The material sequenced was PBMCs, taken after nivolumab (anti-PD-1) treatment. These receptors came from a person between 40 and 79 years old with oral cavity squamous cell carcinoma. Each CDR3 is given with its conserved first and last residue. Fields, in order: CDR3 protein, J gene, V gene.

CDR3aa: CASSRQLASTDTQYF; j_gene: TRBJ2-3; v_gene: TRBV14
CDR3aa: CAWSPNSNQPQHF; j_gene: TRBJ1-5; v_gene: TRBV30
CDR3aa: CASSGNRGHETQYF; j_gene: TRBJ2-5; v_gene: TRBV9
CDR3aa: CASSQAGQGRVDTQYF; j_gene: TRBJ2-3; v_gene: TRBV5-1
CDR3aa: CASSYSTGSTGELFF; j_gene: TRBJ2-2; v_gene: TRBV6-5
CDR3aa: CASSQVPGIRHIIGNNEQFF; j_gene: TRBJ2-1; v_gene: TRBV14
CDR3aa: CASSLEQGARGYTF; j_gene: TRBJ1-2; v_gene: TRBV5-4
CDR3aa: CASRTGRQRHYGYTF; j_gene: TRBJ1-2; v_gene: TRBV19
CDR3aa: CASKGEDEQYF; j_gene: TRBJ2-7; v_gene: TRBV19
CDR3aa: CASRILPGEKQYF; j_gene: TRBJ2-7; v_gene: TRBV5-5